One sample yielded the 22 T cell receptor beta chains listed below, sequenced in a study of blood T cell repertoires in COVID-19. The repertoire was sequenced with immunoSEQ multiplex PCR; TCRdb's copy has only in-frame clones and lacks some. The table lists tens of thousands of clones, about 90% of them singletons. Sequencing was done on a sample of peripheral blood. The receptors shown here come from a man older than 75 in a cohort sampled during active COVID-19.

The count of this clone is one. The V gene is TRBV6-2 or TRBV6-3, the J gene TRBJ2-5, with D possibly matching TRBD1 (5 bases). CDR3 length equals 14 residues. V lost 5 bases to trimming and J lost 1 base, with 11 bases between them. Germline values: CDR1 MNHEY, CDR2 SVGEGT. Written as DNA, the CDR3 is TGTGCCAGCAGTGTACGCCAGGGCCAAGAGACCCAGTACTTC. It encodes CASSVRQGQETQYF.

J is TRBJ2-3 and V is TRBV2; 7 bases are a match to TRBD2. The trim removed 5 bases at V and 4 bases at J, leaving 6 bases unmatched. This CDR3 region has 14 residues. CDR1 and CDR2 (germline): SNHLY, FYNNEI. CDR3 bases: TGTGCCAGCAGTCTGCTAGCGGACCCAGATACGCAGTATTTT. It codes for CASSLLADPDTQYF.

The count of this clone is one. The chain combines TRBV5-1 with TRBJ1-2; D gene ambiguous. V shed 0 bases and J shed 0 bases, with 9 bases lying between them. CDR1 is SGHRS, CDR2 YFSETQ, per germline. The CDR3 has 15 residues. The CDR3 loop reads CASSLGQTANYGYTF. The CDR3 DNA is TGCGCCAGCAGCTTGGGTCAGACTGCTAACTATGGCTACACCTTC.

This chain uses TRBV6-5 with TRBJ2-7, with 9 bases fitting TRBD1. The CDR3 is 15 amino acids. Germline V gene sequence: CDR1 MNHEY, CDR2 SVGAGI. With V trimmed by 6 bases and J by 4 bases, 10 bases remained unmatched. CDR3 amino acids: CASSLDGTGFYEQYF. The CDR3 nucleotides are TGTGCCAGCAGCTTAGACGGGACAGGGTTTTACGAGCAGTACTTC.

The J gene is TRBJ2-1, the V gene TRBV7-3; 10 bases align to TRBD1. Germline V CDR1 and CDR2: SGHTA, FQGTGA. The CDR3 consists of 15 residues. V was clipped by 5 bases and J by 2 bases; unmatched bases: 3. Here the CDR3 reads CASSPGTGAYNEQFF. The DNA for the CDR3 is TGTGCCAGCAGCCCCGGGACAGGGGCCTACAATGAGCAGTTCTTC.

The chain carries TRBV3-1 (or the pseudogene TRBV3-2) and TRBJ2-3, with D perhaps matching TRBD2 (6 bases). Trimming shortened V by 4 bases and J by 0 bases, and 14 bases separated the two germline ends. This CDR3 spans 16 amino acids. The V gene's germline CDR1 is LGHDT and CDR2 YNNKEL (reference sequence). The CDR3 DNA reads TGTGCCAGCAGCCCGGTAGCGGAAACTAGCACAGATACGCAGTATTTT. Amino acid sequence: CASSPVAETSTDTQYF.

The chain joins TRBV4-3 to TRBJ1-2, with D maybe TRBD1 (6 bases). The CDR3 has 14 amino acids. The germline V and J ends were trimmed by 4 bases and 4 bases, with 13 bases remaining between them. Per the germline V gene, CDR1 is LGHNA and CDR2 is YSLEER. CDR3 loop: CASSRERGIYGYTF. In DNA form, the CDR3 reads TGCGCCAGCAGCCGGGAGAGGGGGATCTATGGCTACACCTTC.

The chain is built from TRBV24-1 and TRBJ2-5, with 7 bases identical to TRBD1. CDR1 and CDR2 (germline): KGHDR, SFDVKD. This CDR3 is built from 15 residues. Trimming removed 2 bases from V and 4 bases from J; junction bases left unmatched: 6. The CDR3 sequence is CATSDSRQGIETQYF. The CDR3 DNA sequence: TGTGCCACCAGTGATTCCCGACAGGGTATAGAGACCCAGTACTTC.

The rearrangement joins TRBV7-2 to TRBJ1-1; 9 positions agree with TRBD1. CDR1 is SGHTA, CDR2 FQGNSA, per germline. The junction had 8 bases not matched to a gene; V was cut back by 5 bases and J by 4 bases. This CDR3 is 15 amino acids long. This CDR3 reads CASSLDWTGATEAFF. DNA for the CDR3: TGTGCCAGCAGCCTAGATTGGACAGGGGCCACTGAAGCTTTCTTT.

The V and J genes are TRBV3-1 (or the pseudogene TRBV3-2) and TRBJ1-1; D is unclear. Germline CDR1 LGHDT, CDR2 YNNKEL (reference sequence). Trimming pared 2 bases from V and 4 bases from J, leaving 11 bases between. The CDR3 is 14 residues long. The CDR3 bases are TGTGCCAGCAGCCAACCTGGCCAGATCACTGAAGCTTTCTTT. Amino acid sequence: CASSQPGQITEAFF.

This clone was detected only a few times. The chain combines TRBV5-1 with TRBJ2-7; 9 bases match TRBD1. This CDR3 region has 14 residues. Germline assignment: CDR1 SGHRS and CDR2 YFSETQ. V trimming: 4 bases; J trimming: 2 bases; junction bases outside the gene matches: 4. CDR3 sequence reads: CASSGQGPPYEQYF. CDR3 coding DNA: TGCGCCAGCAGCGGACAGGGGCCCCCCTACGAGCAGTACTTC.

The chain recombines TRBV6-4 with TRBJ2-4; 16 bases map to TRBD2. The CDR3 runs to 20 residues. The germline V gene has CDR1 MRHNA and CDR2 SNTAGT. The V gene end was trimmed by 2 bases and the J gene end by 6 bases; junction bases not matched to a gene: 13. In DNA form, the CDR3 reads TGTGCCAGCAGTGACGAAACACAGGGACTAGCGGGGGGGCCGGCAAACATTCAGTACTTC. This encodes CASSDETQGLAGGPANIQYF.

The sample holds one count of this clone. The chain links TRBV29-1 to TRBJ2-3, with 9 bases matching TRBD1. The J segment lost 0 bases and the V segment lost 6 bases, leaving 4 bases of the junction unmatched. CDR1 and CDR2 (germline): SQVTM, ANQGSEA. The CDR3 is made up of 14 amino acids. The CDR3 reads CSVTGQGSTDTQYF. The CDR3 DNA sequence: TGCAGCGTGACCGGACAGGGGAGCACAGATACGCAGTATTTT.

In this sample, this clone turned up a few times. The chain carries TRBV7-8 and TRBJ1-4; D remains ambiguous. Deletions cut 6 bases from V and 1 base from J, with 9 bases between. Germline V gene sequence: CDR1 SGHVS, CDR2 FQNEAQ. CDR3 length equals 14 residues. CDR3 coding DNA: TGTGCCAGCAGGACAATGGGAACTAATGAAAAACTGTTTTTT. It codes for CASRTMGTNEKLFF.

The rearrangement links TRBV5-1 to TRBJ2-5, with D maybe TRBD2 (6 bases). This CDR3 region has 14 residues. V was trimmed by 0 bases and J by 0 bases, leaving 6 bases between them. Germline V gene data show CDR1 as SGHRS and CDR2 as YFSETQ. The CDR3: CASSLGGNQETQYF. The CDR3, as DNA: TGCGCCAGCAGCTTGGGCGGGAACCAAGAGACCCAGTACTTC.

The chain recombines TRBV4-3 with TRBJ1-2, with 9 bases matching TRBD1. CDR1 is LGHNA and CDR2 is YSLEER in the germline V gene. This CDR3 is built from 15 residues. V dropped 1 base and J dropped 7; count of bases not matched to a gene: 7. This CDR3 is CASSQGEQGALGYTF. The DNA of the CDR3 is TGCGCCAGCAGCCAAGGAGAACAGGGGGCGCTTGGCTACACCTTC.

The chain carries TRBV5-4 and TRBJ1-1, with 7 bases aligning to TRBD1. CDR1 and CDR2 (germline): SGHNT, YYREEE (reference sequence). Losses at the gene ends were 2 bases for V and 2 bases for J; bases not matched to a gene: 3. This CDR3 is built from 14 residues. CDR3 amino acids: CASSFNRGNTEAFF. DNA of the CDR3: TGTGCCAGCAGCTTTAACAGGGGAAACACTGAAGCTTTCTTT.

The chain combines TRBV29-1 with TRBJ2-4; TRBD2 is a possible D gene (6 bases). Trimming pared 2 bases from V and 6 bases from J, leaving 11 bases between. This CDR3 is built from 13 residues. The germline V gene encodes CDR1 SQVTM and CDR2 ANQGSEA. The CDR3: CSVEPSSGNIQYF. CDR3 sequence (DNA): TGCAGCGTTGAACCAAGTAGCGGAAACATTCAGTACTTC.

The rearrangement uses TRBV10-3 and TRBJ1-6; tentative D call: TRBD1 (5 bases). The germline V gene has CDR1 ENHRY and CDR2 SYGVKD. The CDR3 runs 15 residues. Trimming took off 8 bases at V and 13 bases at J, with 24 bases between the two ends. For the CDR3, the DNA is TGTGCCATCCCCCGGGGGGGGGTGCCGGTGGGGCCCCTCCACTTT. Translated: CAIPRGGVPVGPLHF.

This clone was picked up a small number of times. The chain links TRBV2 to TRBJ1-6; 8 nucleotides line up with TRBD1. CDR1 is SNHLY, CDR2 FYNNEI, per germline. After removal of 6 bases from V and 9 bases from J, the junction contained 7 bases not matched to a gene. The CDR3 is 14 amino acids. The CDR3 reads CASRPDRGSSPLHF. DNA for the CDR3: TGTGCCAGCAGGCCAGACAGGGGTTCTTCACCCCTCCACTTT.

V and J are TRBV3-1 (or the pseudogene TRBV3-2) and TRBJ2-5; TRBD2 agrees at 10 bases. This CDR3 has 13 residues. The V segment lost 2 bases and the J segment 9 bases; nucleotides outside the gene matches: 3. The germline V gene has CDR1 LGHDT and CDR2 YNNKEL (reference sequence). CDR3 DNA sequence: TGTGCCAGCAGCCAATATAGCGGGGGGCCCCAGTACTTC. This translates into CASSQYSGGPQYF.

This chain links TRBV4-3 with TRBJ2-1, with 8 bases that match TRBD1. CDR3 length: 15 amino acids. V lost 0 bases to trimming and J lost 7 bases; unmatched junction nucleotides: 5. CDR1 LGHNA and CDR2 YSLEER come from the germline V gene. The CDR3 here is CASSQDYYRGNEQFF. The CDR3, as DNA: TGCGCCAGCAGCCAAGATTACTACAGGGGGAATGAGCAGTTCTTC.